Here is one T cell receptor (beta chain) with its context. The source of the sample is a study of blood T cell repertoires in COVID-19. Across the study: The United States, Italy and Spain were the sources of the acute and convalescent COVID-19 samples. Nucleic acid was either cDNA or gDNA, and it came from T cells, B-cell-depleted T cells, or PBMCs.

Unmatched junction bases numbered 8, after V lost 6 bases and J lost 3 bases. Germline values: CDR1 SGHVS, CDR2 FQNEAQ. The CDR3 is 16 amino acids. As originally analysed: Nucleated cell counts were estimated from reference gene primer amplification. Clones were read by immunoSEQ multiplex PCR, and TCRdb kept only the in-frame ones, dropping some. V and J calls and clone size are copied from that table; D and trimming were computed from the DNA. The sample carries roughly 150,000 clones, roughly 80% recorded once. What was sequenced was peripheral blood. The gene calls are TRBV7-8 and TRBJ1-3; 10 nucleotides match TRBD1. This TCR was sampled from a man aged 70-80 years with acute or convalescent COVID-19. CDR3 sequence: CASSTRQGALGNTIYF. The CDR3 DNA sequence: TGTGCCAGCAGTACAAGACAGGGGGCGCTTGGAAACACCATATATTTT.